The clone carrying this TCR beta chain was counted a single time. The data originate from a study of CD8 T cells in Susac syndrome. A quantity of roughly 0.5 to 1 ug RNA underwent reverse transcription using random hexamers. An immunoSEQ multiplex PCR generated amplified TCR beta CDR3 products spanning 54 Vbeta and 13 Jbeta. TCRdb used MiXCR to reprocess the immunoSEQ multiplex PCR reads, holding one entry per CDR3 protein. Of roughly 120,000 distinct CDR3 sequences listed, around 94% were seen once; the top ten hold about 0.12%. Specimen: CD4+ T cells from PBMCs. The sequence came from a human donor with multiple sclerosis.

The CDR3 region is CASSEAGRSDGYTF. The CDR3 DNA reads as TGTGCCAGCAGTGAAGCGGGCAGGAGCGATGGCTACACCTTC. The J gene is TRBJ1-2, the V gene TRBV2; D unresolved. V was clipped by 0 bases and J by 6 bases, with 11 bases between them. CDR1 and CDR2 (germline): SNHLY, FYNNEI. This CDR3 comprises 14 residues.